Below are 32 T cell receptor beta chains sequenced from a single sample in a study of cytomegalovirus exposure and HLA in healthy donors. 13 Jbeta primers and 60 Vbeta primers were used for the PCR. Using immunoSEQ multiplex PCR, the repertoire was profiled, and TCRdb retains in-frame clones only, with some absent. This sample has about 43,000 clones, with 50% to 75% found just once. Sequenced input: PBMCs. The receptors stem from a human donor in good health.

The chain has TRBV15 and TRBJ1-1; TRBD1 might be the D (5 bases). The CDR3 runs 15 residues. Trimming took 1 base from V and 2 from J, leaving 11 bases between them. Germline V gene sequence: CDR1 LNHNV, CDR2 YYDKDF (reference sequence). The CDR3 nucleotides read TGTGCCACCAGCAGAGGAGTGGGGCATAACACTGAAGCTTTCTTT. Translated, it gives CATSRGVGHNTEAFF.

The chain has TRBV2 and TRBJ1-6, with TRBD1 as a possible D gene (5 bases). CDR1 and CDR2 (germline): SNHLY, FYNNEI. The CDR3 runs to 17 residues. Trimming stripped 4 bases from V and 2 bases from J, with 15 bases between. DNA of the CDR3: TGTGCCAGCAGTGTTCCGGCAGGGCAGGCCTATAATTCACCCCTCCACTTT. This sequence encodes CASSVPAGQAYNSPLHF.

As DNA, the CDR3 is TGTGCCAGCAGCCCGCAGGGTGCTGGAAACACCATATATTTT. Translation gives CASSPQGAGNTIYF. The chain combines TRBV7-2 with TRBJ1-3, with D tentatively TRBD1 (5 bases). The germline V gene has CDR1 SGHTA and CDR2 FQGNSA. V was clipped by 5 bases and J by 2 bases, with 10 bases between them. The CDR3 runs to 14 residues.

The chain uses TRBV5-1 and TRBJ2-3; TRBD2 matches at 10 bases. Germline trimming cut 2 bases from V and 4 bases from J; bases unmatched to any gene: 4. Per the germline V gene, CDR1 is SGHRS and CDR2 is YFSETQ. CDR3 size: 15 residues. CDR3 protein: CASSLGTSVPDTQYF. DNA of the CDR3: TGCGCCAGCAGCTTAGGGACTAGCGTTCCAGATACGCAGTATTTT.

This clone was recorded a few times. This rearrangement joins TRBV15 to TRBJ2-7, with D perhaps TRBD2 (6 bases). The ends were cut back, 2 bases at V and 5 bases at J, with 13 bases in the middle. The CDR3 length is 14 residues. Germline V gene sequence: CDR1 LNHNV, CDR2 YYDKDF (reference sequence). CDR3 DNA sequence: TGTGCCACCAGCAGAACAGGAGGGACCCACGAGCAGTACTTC. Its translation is CATSRTGGTHEQYF.

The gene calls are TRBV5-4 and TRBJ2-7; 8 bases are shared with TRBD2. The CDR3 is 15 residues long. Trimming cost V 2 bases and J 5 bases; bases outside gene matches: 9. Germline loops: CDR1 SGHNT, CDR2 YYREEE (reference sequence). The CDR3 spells CASSFGGATFNEQYF. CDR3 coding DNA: TGTGCCAGCAGCTTCGGGGGGGCCACGTTTAACGAGCAGTACTTC. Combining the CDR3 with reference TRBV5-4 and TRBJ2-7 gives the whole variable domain ETGVTQSPTHLIKTRGQQVTLRCSSQSGHNTVSWYQQALGQGPQFIFQYYREEENGRGNFPPRFSGLQFPNYSSELNVNALELDDSALYLCASSFGGATFNEQYFGPGTRLTVT.

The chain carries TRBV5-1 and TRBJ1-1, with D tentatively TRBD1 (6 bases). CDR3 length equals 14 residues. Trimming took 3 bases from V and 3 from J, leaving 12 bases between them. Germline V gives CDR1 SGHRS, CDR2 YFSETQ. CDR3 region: CASSSLQGDTEAFF. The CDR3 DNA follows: TGCGCCAGCAGCTCCCTACAGGGAGACACTGAAGCTTTCTTT.

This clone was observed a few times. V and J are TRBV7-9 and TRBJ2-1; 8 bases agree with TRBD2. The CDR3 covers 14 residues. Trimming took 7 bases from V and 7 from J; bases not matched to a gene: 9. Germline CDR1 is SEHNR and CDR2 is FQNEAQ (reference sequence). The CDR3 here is CASILGRGRNEQFF. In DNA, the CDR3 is TGTGCCAGCATCCTCGGGAGGGGTAGGAATGAGCAGTTCTTC.

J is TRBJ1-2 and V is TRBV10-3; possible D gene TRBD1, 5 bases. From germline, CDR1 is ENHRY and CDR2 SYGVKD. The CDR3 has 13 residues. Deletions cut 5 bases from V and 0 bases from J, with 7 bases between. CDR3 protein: CAISQTANYGYTF. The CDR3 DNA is TGTGCCATCAGTCAGACAGCTAACTATGGCTACACCTTC.

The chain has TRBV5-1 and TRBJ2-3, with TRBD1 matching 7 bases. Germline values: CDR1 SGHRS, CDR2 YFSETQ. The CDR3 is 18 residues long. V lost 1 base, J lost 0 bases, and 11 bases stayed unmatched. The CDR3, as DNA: TGCGCCAGCAGCTTGAATTTAGGGGGCGGGTTTAGCACAGATACGCAGTATTTT. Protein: CASSLNLGGGFSTDTQYF.

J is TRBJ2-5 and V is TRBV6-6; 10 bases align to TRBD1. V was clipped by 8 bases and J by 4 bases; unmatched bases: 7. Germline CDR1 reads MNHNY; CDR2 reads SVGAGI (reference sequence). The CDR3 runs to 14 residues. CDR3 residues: CASRGQGSAETQYF. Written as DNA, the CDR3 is TGTGCCAGCCGGGGACAGGGGAGTGCAGAGACCCAGTACTTC.

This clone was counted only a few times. Written as DNA, the CDR3 is TGCGCCAGCAGCTTCTTAGGAGGCCCCTACAATGAGCAGTTCTTC. The encoded protein is CASSFLGGPYNEQFF. This chain joins TRBV5-1 and TRBJ2-1; D perhaps matches TRBD2 (5 bases). Per the germline V gene, CDR1 is SGHRS and CDR2 is YFSETQ. Trimming shortened V by 2 bases and J by 2 bases, and 11 bases separated the two germline ends. The CDR3 has 15 residues.

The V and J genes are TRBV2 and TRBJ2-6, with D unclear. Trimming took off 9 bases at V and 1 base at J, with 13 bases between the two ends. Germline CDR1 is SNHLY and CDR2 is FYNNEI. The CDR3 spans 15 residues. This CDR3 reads CASHTEASGANVLTF. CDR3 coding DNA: TGTGCCAGTCACACCGAGGCATCTGGGGCCAACGTCCTGACTTTC.

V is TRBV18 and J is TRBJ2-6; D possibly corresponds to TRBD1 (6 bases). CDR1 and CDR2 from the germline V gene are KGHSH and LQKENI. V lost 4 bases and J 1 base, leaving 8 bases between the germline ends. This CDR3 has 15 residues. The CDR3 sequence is CASSQTGSGANVLTF. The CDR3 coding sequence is TGTGCCAGCTCACAAACAGGGTCTGGGGCCAACGTCCTGACTTTC.

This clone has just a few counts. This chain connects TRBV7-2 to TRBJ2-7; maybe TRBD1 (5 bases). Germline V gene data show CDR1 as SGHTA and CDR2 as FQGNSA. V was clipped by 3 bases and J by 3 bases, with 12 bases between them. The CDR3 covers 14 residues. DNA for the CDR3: TGTGCCAGCAGCTTTTGGGGCAGAAACTACGAGCAGTACTTC. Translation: CASSFWGRNYEQYF.

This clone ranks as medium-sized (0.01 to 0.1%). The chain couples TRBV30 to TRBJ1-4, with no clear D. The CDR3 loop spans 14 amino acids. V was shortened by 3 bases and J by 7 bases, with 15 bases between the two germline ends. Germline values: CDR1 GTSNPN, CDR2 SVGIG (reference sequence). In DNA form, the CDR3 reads TGTGCCTGGAGGGCAGGACGGGGAATTGAAAAACTGTTTTTT. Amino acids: CAWRAGRGIEKLFF.

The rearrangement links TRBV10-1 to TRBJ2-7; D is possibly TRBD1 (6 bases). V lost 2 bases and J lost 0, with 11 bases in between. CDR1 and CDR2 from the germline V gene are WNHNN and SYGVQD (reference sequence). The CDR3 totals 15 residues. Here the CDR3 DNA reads TGCGCCAGCAGTGAGGGGCAGGGGAGCTCCTACGAGCAGTACTTC. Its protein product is CASSEGQGSSYEQYF.

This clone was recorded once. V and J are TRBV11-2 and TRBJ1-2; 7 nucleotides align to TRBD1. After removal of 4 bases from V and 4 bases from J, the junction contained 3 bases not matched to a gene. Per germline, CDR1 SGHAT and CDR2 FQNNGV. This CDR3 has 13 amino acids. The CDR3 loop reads CASSSGQRYGYTF. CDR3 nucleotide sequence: TGTGCCAGCAGCTCGGGACAGCGCTATGGCTACACCTTC.

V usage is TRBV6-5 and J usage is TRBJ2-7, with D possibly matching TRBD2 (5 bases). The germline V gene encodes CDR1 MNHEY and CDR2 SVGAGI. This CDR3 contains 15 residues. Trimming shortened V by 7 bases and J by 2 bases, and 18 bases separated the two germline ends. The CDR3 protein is CASTLATGITYEQYF. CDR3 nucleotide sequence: TGTGCCAGCACCCTAGCTACCGGGATCACCTACGAGCAGTACTTC.

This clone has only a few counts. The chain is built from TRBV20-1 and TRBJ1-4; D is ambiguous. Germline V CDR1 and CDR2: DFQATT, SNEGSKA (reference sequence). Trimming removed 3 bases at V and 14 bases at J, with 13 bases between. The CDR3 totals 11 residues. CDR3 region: CSASGENKLFF. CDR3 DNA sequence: TGCAGTGCTAGCGGGGAGAACAAGCTGTTTTTT.

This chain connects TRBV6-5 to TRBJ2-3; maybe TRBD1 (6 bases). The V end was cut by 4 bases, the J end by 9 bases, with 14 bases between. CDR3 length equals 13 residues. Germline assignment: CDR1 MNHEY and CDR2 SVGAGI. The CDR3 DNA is TGTGCCAGCAGTTTAGGGGGAAGGTGGACGCAGTATTTT. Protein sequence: CASSLGGRWTQYF.

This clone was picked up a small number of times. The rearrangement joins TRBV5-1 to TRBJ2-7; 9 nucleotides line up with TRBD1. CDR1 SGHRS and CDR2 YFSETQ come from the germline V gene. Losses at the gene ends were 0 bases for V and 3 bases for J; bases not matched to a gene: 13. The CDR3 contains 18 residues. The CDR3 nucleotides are TGCGCCAGCAGCTTGGTGGTTGCTGGCTACAGGGGGCTCTACGAGCAGTACTTC. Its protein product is CASSLVVAGYRGLYEQYF. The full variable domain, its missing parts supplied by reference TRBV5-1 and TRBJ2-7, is KAGVTQTPRYLIKTRGQQVTLSCSPISGHRSVSWYQQTPGQGLQFLFEYFSETQRNKGNFPGRFSGRQFSNSRSEMNVSTLELGDSALYLCASSLVVAGYRGLYEQYFGPGTRLTVT.

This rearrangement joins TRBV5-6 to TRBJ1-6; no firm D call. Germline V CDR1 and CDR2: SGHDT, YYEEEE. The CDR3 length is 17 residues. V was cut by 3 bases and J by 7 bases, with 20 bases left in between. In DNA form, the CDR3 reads TGTGCCAGCAGCTGGGGTTGGAGGCCCCTATCGAATTCACCCCTCCACTTT. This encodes CASSWGWRPLSNSPLHF.

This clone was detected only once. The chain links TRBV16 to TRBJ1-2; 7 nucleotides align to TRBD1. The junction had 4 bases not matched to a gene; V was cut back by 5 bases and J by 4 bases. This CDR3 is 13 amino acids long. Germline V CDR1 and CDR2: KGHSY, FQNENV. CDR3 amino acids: CASSTGVSYGYTF. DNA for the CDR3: TGTGCCAGCAGCACAGGGGTCAGCTATGGCTACACCTTC.

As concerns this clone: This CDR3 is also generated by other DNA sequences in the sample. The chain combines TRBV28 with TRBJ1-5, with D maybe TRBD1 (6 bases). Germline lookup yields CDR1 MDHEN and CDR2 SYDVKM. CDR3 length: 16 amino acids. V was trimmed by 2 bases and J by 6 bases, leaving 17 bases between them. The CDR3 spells CASSLGWDPRGQPQHF. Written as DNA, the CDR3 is TGTGCCAGCAGTTTAGGCTGGGATCCCAGGGGTCAGCCCCAGCATTTT.

The CDR3 coding sequence is TGTGCCTGGAGTCAAGGGACAGGGGTCCCCTACACCTTC. Encoded protein: CAWSQGTGVPYTF. V and J are TRBV30 and TRBJ1-2; 10 bases match TRBD1. Germline V lookup: CDR1 GTSNPN, CDR2 SVGIG (reference sequence). Trimming cost V 2 bases and J 10 bases; bases outside gene matches: 7. The CDR3 loop spans 13 amino acids. Supplemented by reference TRBV30 and TRBJ1-2, the full variable domain reads SQTIHQWPATLVQPVGSPLSLECTVEGTSNPNLYWYRQAAGRGLQLLFYSVGIGQISSEVPQNLSASRPQDRQFILSSKKLLLSDSGFYLCAWSQGTGVPYTFGSGTRLTVV.

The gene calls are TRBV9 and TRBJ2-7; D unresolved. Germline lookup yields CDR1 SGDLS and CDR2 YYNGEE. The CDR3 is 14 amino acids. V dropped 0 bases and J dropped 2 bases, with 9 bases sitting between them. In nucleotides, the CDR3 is TGTGCCAGCAGCGTAGACGCAGGCACCTACGAGCAGTACTTC. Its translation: CASSVDAGTYEQYF.

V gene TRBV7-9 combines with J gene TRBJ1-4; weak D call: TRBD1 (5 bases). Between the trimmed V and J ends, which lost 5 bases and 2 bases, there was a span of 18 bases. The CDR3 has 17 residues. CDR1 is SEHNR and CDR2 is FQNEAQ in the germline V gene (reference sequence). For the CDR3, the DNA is TGTGCCAGCAGCGCGACCCGGGGGGTGAGGACTAATGAAAAACTGTTTTTT. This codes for CASSATRGVRTNEKLFF.

The CDR3: CASSLMRQPNTEAFF. CDR3 coding DNA: TGTGCCAGCAGCTTAATGAGGCAGCCGAACACTGAAGCTTTCTTT. The gene calls are TRBV7-2 and TRBJ1-1; no definite D call. The CDR3 contains 15 residues. Trimming left V 2 bases short and J 1 base short, with 11 bases between. Germline V gene sequence: CDR1 SGHTA, CDR2 FQGNSA.

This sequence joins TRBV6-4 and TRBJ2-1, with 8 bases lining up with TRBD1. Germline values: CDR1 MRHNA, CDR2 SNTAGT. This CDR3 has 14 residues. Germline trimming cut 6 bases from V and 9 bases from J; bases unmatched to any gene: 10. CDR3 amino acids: CASRAQTGAGEQFF. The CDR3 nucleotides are TGTGCCAGCAGAGCACAGACAGGGGCCGGTGAGCAGTTCTTC.

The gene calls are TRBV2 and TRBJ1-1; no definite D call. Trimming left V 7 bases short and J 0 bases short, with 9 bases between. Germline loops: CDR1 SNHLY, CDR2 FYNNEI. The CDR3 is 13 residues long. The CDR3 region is CASIQSLNTEAFF. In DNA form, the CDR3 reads TGTGCCAGCATACAATCCCTGAACACTGAAGCTTTCTTT.

CDR3 residues: CASAYGYEQYF. In DNA, the CDR3 is TGTGCTAGTGCTTACGGCTACGAGCAGTACTTC. This rearrangement joins TRBV12-5 to TRBJ2-7; no clear D gene. CDR3 length: 11 amino acids. The V end was cut by 7 bases, the J end by 3 bases, with 7 bases between. The germline V gene encodes CDR1 LGHNT and CDR2 FRNRAP.